This passage covers 29 T cell receptor beta chains from one sample sequenced in a study of blood T cell repertoires in COVID-19. TCRdb keeps only in-frame clones here, not all; method: immunoSEQ multiplex PCR. The data show more than 100,000 clones, with less than 85% seen just once and 0.75% to 0.9% held by the top ten. Sequencing was performed on peripheral blood. The receptor set was obtained from a human donor with acute or convalescent COVID-19. The donor label of this sample is uncertain.

The chain uses TRBV5-6 and TRBJ2-5, with D possibly TRBD1 on 6 matching bases. This CDR3 comprises 13 residues. Germline V CDR1 and CDR2: SGHDT, YYEEEE. The V and J ends lost 4 bases and 1 base respectively, with 8 bases between them. CDR3: CASSRDIQETQYF. CDR3 in DNA: TGTGCCAGCAGCCGGGACATCCAAGAGACCCAGTACTTC.

This chain connects TRBV27 to TRBJ1-5; no clear D. V dropped 3 bases and J dropped 0 bases, with 15 bases sitting between them. The CDR3 totals 17 residues. The V gene's germline CDR1 is MNHEY and CDR2 SMNVEV (reference sequence). The CDR3 DNA sequence: TGTGCCAGCAGTTTTCGGGGAGTTACGGGTAGCAATCAGCCCCAGCATTTT. It yields the protein CASSFRGVTGSNQPQHF.

This chain links TRBV24-1 with TRBJ2-1; 7 bases agree with TRBD2. CDR3 length: 14 amino acids. Looked up from germline, CDR1 is KGHDR and CDR2 is SFDVKD. J lost 3 bases, V lost 4 bases, and 2 bases had no gene match. CDR3 bases: TGTGCCACCAGTGACAGGACTAGCTACAATGAGCAGTTCTTC. This gives the protein CATSDRTSYNEQFF.

The table lists this clone with a count of one. The chain recombines TRBV18 with TRBJ1-2; D unresolved. Trimming shortened V by 1 base and J by 2 bases, and 14 bases separated the two germline ends. Germline CDR1 and CDR2: KGHSH and LQKENI. CDR3 size: 16 residues. The CDR3 sequence: CASSPLSKTENYGYTF. The CDR3 coding sequence is TGTGCCAGCTCACCACTTAGCAAGACCGAAAACTATGGCTACACCTTC.

The gene calls are TRBV5-1 and TRBJ2-2; TRBD2 aligns across 7 bases. This CDR3 region has 15 residues. The junction had 6 bases not matched to a gene; V was cut back by 3 bases and J by 4 bases. Germline-derived CDR1 and CDR2 are SGHRS and YFSETQ. The CDR3 protein is CASSSGLSVTGELFF. CDR3 sequence (DNA): TGCGCCAGCAGCTCGGGACTAAGCGTCACCGGGGAGCTGTTTTTT.

The rearrangement links TRBV13 to TRBJ2-5, with D possibly being TRBD2 (6 bases). V lost 5 bases, J lost 5 bases, and 15 bases lay in between. Looked up from germline, CDR1 is PRHDT and CDR2 is FYEKMQ (reference sequence). This CDR3 has 14 amino acids. CDR3 amino acids: CASSPKGGVETQYF. Written as DNA, the CDR3 is TGTGCCAGCAGCCCTAAAGGAGGGGTGGAGACCCAGTACTTC.

The chain links TRBV9 to TRBJ2-5; TRBD2 might be the D (5 bases). Germline V lookup: CDR1 SGDLS, CDR2 YYNGEE. The CDR3 contains 14 residues. V gave up 4 bases and J gave up 7 bases, with 17 bases separating them. The CDR3 bases are TGTGCCAGCAGCTCGACTCGGGCCCGGGGGACCCAGTACTTC. This codes for CASSSTRARGTQYF.

This clone was detected once. The chain recombines TRBV25-1 with TRBJ2-5; TRBD2 aligns across 10 bases. The CDR3 loop spans 16 amino acids. Germline values: CDR1 MGHDK, CDR2 SYGVNS. V lost 4 bases to trimming and J lost 1 base; unmatched junction nucleotides: 6. CDR3 DNA sequence: TGTGCCAGCAGTGCCGTATTAGCGGGGGGCCAAGAGACCCAGTACTTC. Its protein is CASSAVLAGGQETQYF.

This sequence joins TRBV5-1 and TRBJ2-6; TRBD1 might be the D (5 bases). The CDR3 has 15 residues. Trimming removed 5 bases at V and 1 base at J, with 10 bases between. Germline CDR1 SGHRS, CDR2 YFSETQ. The CDR3 region has the DNA TGCGCCAGCAGTCCCAGGGTTTCTGGGGCCAACGTCCTGACTTTC. Translated, it gives CASSPRVSGANVLTF.

The chain employs TRBV20-1 and TRBJ1-5; D is unclear. Germline V gene lookup returns CDR1 DFQATT and CDR2 SNEGSKA (reference sequence). The CDR3 loop spans 12 amino acids. Trimming removed 3 bases at V and 4 bases at J, with 7 bases between. This chain's CDR3 is CSASRANQPQHF. The DNA for the CDR3 is TGCAGTGCTAGTAGAGCAAATCAGCCCCAGCATTTT.

This rearrangement joins TRBV13 to TRBJ1-3; D perhaps matches TRBD1 (6 bases). Germline V gives CDR1 PRHDT, CDR2 FYEKMQ (reference sequence). This CDR3 region has 15 residues. V lost 6 bases, J lost 3 bases, and 15 bases lay in between. In DNA form, the CDR3 reads TGTGCCAGCAGAGGAACAGGGTATAGTGGAAACACCATATATTTT. Encoded protein: CASRGTGYSGNTIYF.

V is TRBV2 and J is TRBJ2-7, with no clear D. This CDR3 has 12 residues. Trimming stripped 8 bases from V and 0 bases from J, with 8 bases between. CDR1 and CDR2 (germline): SNHLY, FYNNEI. DNA for the CDR3: TGTGCCAGCGCACAGCACTCCTACGAGCAGTACTTC. Its protein product is CASAQHSYEQYF.

This rearrangement joins TRBV20-1 to TRBJ2-1, with a weak D call TRBD2 (5 bases). This CDR3 spans 13 amino acids. Deletions cut 3 bases from V and 11 bases from J, with 17 bases between. Germline-derived CDR1 and CDR2 are DFQATT and SNEGSKA (reference sequence). DNA of the CDR3: TGCAGTGCTAGTAATCGAGCGGAAAGTAAGCAGTTCTTC. Translated: CSASNRAESKQFF.

CDR3 nucleotides: TGTGCCAGCAGCTTAGGCTCTAGCGGGGCAGCCAAAAACATTCAGTACTTC. Its translation is CASSLGSSGAAKNIQYF. This chain links TRBV11-2 with TRBJ2-4, with TRBD2 identical over 9 bases. Per germline, CDR1 SGHAT and CDR2 FQNNGV. This CDR3 has 17 amino acids. With 1 base clipped from V and 0 bases from J, the junction kept 4 bases outside the gene matches.

V and J are TRBV2 and TRBJ2-5; TRBD2 matches at 11 bases. The CDR3 length is 15 residues. In germline, CDR1 is SNHLY, CDR2 FYNNEI. Unmatched junction bases numbered 7, after V lost 6 bases and J lost 4 bases. The CDR3 is CASRRLAGSLETQYF. The CDR3 nucleotides read TGTGCCAGCAGGAGACTAGCGGGGTCATTAGAGACCCAGTACTTC.

The rearrangement joins TRBV2 to TRBJ1-2; D perhaps matches TRBD1 (6 bases). With 7 bases removed from V and 3 bases from J, the gap between germline ends came to 12 bases. Germline CDR1 is SNHLY and CDR2 is FYNNEI. The CDR3 length is 13 residues. CDR3 in DNA: TGTGCCAGCACCTTACAGGGTGACTATGGCTACACCTTC. Translation gives CASTLQGDYGYTF.

The CDR3 loop reads CASSRGDRDYEQYF. DNA of the CDR3: TGTGCCAGCAGCCGGGGGGACAGGGACTACGAGCAGTACTTC. The J gene is TRBJ2-7, the V gene TRBV4-2; 9 bases fit TRBD1. Trimming took 4 bases from V and 3 from J; bases not matched to a gene: 4. The V gene's germline CDR1 is LGHNA and CDR2 YNFKEQ. This CDR3 contains 14 residues.

The J gene is TRBJ2-1, the V gene TRBV5-5, with TRBD1 identical over 7 bases. This CDR3 comprises 15 residues. Trimming removed 0 bases from V and 4 bases from J; junction bases left unmatched: 4. The V gene's germline CDR1 is SGHKS and CDR2 YYEKEE (reference sequence). The DNA for the CDR3 is TGTGCCAGCAGCTTGGTGCCAGGGGGTTACAATGAGCAGTTCTTC. The encoded protein is CASSLVPGGYNEQFF.

The chain is built from TRBV5-6 and TRBJ2-2; D call uncertain. The CDR3 sequence is 14 residues long. The V gene's germline CDR1 is SGHDT and CDR2 YYEEEE. Between the trimmed V and J ends, which lost 0 bases and 8 bases, there was a span of 11 bases. The CDR3 sequence: CASSLGQAIGELFF. The CDR3 DNA reads TGTGCCAGCAGCTTGGGGCAGGCAATAGGGGAGCTGTTTTTT.

The chain carries TRBV6-1 and TRBJ1-1; D unclear. Per the germline V gene, CDR1 is MNHNS and CDR2 is SASEGT. The CDR3 loop spans 14 amino acids. V lost 3 bases to trimming and J lost 1 base, with 9 bases between them. The CDR3 region is CASSEYSQNTEAFF. In DNA, the CDR3 is TGTGCCAGCAGTGAGTACAGCCAGAACACTGAAGCTTTCTTT.

This sequence joins TRBV7-2 and TRBJ2-2; TRBD2 agrees at 7 bases. Germline V CDR1 and CDR2: SGHTA, FQGNSA. J gave up 1 base and V 1 base, and 6 bases lay outside the gene matches. The CDR3 sequence is 17 residues long. The CDR3 DNA reads TGTGCCAGCAGCTTAGAAAGGCTAGCGGAGAACACCGGGGAGCTGTTTTTT. It yields the protein CASSLERLAENTGELFF.

This rearrangement joins TRBV28 to TRBJ1-1; maybe TRBD1 (6 bases). This CDR3 comprises 14 residues. Trimming removed 2 bases at V and 4 bases at J, with 11 bases between. CDR1 is MDHEN and CDR2 is SYDVKM in the germline V gene. CDR3 coding DNA: TGTGCCAGCAGTTTAATACAGGGCAGCACTGAAGCTTTCTTT. Residues: CASSLIQGSTEAFF.

This clone was recorded once. The chain links TRBV12-3 or TRBV12-4 to TRBJ1-2, with D possibly matching TRBD1 (6 bases). Trimming took off 4 bases at V and 7 bases at J, with 13 bases between the two ends. The CDR3 totals 13 residues. CDR3 protein: CASSSVQGSGYTF. DNA of the CDR3: TGTGCCAGCAGTTCGGTACAGGGTTCTGGCTACACCTTC.

The chain uses TRBV4-2 and TRBJ2-3, with TRBD2 identical over 8 bases. In germline, CDR1 is LGHNA, CDR2 YNFKEQ. Losses at the gene ends were 0 bases for V and 6 bases for J; bases not matched to a gene: 8. This CDR3 spans 16 amino acids. In nucleotides, the CDR3 is TGTGCCAGCAGCCAAGAAACCCAGGGCGGGAGGGATACGCAGTATTTT. Its protein is CASSQETQGGRDTQYF.

V and J are TRBV3-1 (or the pseudogene TRBV3-2) and TRBJ2-1, with a possible D match to TRBD1 (6 bases). V was clipped by 3 bases and J by 2 bases, with 11 bases between them. The CDR3 runs to 15 residues. Germline assignment: CDR1 LGHDT and CDR2 YNNKEL (reference sequence). The CDR3 protein is CASSHNREPYNEQFF. CDR3 nucleotides: TGTGCCAGCAGCCACAACAGGGAACCCTACAATGAGCAGTTCTTC.

The chain is built from TRBV3-1 (or the pseudogene TRBV3-2) and TRBJ1-3; tentative D call: TRBD1 (5 bases). V dropped 8 bases and J dropped 0 bases, with 14 bases sitting between them. CDR1 LGHDT and CDR2 YNNKEL come from the germline V gene (reference sequence). This CDR3 is 15 amino acids long. CDR3 protein: CASFGGGNSGNTIYF. The CDR3 DNA reads TGTGCCAGCTTTGGGGGGGGAAACTCTGGAAACACCATATATTTT.

This clone has only one observation. The rearrangement joins TRBV11-3 to TRBJ2-1; 8 bases fit TRBD2. The CDR3 has 15 residues. V was pared by 6 bases and J by 3 bases, with 7 bases of the junction left unmatched. The germline gives CDR1 SGHNT, CDR2 YENEEA. The CDR3 loop is CASSRAGANYNEQFF. The CDR3 DNA reads TGTGCCAGCAGTCGAGCGGGGGCCAACTACAATGAGCAGTTCTTC.

The chain employs TRBV2 and TRBJ2-3; TRBD2 is a possible D gene (8 bases). CDR3 length: 13 amino acids. Germline lookup yields CDR1 SNHLY and CDR2 FYNNEI. V lost 10 bases and J lost 1, with 12 bases in between. CDR3 DNA sequence: TGTGCCACCGGGAGGGGGCGCACAGATACGCAGTATTTT. It encodes CATGRGRTDTQYF.

J is TRBJ2-3 and V is TRBV7-2; D perhaps matches TRBD2 (5 bases). The CDR3 is made up of 14 amino acids. V lost 5 bases and J lost 8, with 17 bases in between. Germline V gene sequence: CDR1 SGHTA, CDR2 FQGNSA. CDR3 region: CASSLLAADGTQYF. The CDR3 DNA reads TGTGCCAGCAGCCTTCTAGCAGCTGATGGTACGCAGTATTTT.